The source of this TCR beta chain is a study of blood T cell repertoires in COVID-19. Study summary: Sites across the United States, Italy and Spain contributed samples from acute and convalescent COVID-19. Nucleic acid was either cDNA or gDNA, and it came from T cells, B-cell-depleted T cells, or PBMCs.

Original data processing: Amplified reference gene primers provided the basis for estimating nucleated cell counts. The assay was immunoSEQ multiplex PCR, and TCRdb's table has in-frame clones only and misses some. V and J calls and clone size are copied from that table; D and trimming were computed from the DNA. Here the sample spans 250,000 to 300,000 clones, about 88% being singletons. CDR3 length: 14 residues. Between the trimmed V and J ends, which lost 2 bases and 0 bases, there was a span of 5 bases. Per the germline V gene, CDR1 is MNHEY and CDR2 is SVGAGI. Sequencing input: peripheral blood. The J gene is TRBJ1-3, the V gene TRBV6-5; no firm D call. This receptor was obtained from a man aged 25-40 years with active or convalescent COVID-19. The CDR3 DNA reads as TGTGCCAGCAGTTACGACACCTCTGGAAACACCATATATTTT. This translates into CASSYDTSGNTIYF.